One T cell receptor (beta chain) is described in this entry. Its antigen is undetermined. The data originate from a study of cytomegalovirus exposure and HLA in healthy donors. The study's findings and limits: Common viral pathogens seemed, in a later analysis, to connect with several of the most significant clusters.

PCR was performed using 60 Vbeta and 13 Jbeta primers. Here immunoSEQ multiplex PCR was the method, and the copy in TCRdb shows in-frame clones only, minus some. The table includes roughly 150,000 clones, around 75% detected once. The source material was PBMCs. The TCR originated in a woman aged 35 to 49 in good health and CMV-seronegative.

The CDR3 bases are TGTGCCAGTACCCCCACCCTACAGGGCCCTGGGGCCAACGTCCTGACTTTC. This codes for CASTPTLQGPGANVLTF. The J gene is TRBJ2-6, the V gene TRBV19; D is possibly TRBD1 (6 bases). Deletions cut 7 bases from V and 2 bases from J, with 18 bases between. The CDR3 extends over 17 amino acids. CDR1 and CDR2 (germline): LNHDA, SQIVND (reference sequence).